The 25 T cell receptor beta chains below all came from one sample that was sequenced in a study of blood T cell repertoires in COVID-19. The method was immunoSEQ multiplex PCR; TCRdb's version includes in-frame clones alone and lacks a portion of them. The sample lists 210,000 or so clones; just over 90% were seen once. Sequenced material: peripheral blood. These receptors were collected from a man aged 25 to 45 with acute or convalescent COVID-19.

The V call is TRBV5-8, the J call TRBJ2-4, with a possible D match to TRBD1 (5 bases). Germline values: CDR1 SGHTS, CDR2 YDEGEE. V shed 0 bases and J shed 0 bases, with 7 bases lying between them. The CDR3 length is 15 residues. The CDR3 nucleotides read TGTGCCAGCAGCTTGGAGGGGCTAGCCAAAAACATTCAGTACTTC. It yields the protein CASSLEGLAKNIQYF.

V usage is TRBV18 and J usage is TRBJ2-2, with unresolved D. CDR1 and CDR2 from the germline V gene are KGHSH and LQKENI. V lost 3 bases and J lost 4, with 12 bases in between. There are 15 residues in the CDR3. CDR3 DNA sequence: TGTGCCAGCTCACCCCAATATACATCCACCGGGGAGCTGTTTTTT. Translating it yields CASSPQYTSTGELFF.

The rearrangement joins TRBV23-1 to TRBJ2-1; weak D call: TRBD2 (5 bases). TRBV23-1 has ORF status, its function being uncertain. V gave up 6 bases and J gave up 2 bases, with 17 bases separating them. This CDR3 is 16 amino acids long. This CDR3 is CASSPAGAVPYNEQFF. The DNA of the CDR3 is TGCGCCAGCAGCCCCGCCGGAGCGGTGCCCTACAATGAGCAGTTCTTC.

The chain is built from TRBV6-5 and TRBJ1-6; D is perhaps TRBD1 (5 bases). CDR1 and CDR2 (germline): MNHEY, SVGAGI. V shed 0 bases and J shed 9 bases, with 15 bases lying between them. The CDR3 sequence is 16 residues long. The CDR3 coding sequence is TGTGCCAGCAGTTACTCAGGAGGGGCGATCCCTTCACCCCTCCACTTT. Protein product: CASSYSGGAIPSPLHF.

The CDR3 region is CASSRQREGLYEQFF. The CDR3 DNA reads as TGTGCCAGCAGCCGTCAGCGGGAGGGCCTCTATGAGCAGTTCTTC. The chain uses TRBV6-5 and TRBJ2-1; 10 nucleotides align to TRBD2. Trimming at V came to 6 bases and at J to 8 bases, leaving 10 bases not matched to a gene. The germline V gene has CDR1 MNHEY and CDR2 SVGAGI. This CDR3 region has 15 residues.

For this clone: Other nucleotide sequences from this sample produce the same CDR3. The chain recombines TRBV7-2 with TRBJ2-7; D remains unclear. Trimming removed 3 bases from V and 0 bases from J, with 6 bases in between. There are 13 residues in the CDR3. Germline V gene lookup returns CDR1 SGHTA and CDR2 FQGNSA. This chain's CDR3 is CASSFGGSYEQYF. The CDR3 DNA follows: TGTGCCAGCAGCTTTGGCGGCTCCTACGAGCAGTACTTC. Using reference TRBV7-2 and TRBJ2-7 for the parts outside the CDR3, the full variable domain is GAGVSQSPSNKVTEKGKDVELRCDPISGHTALYWYRQSLGQGLEFLIYFQGNSAPDKSGLPSDRFSAERTGGSVSTLTIQRTQQEDSAVYLCASSFGGSYEQYFGPGTRLTVT.

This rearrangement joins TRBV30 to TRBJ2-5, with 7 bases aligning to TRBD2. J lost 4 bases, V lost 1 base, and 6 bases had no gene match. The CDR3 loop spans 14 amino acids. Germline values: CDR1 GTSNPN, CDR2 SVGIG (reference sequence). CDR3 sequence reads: CAWSGGGSRETQYF. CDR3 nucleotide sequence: TGTGCCTGGAGTGGGGGCGGGAGCCGAGAGACCCAGTACTTC.

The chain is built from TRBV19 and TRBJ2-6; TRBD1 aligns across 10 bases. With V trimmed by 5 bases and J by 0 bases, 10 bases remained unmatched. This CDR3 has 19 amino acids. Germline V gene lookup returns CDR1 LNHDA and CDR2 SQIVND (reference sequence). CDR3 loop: CASSSKPGQGGSGANVLTF. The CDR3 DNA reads TGTGCCAGTAGTTCAAAACCCGGACAGGGGGGCTCTGGGGCCAACGTCCTGACTTTC.

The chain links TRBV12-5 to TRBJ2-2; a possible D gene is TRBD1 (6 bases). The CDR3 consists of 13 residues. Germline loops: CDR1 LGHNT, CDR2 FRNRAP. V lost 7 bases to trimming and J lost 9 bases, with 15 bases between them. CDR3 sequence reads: CASAKGTLRELFF. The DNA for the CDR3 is TGTGCTAGTGCCAAAGGGACACTAAGGGAGCTGTTTTTT.

CDR3 coding DNA: TGCGCCAGCAAGGACAGGGGTCGGGGTCAGCCCCAGCATTTT. As protein: CASKDRGRGQPQHF. The gene calls are TRBV23-1 and TRBJ1-5; 9 bases match TRBD1. TRBV23-1 is an ORF, and what it does is uncertain. V was clipped by 7 bases and J by 6 bases; unmatched bases: 7. The CDR3 covers 14 residues.

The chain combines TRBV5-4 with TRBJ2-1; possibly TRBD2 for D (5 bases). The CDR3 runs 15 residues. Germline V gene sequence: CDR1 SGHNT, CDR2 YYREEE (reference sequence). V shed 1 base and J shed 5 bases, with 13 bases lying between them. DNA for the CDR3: TGTGCCAGCAGCTTGAAAAGCGGCACCCACAATGAGCAGTTCTTC. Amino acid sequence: CASSLKSGTHNEQFF.

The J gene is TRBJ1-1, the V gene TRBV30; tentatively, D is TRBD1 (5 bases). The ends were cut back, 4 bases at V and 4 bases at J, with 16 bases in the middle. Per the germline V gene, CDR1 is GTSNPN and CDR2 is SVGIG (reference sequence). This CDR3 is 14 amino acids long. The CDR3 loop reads CAWTRGGGGTEAFF. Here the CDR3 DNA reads TGTGCCTGGACCCGAGGCGGGGGAGGCACTGAAGCTTTCTTT. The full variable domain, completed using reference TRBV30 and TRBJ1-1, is SQTIHQWPATLVQPVGSPLSLECTVEGTSNPNLYWYRQAAGRGLQLLFYSVGIGQISSEVPQNLSASRPQDRQFILSSKKLLLSDSGFYLCAWTRGGGGTEAFFGQGTRLTVV.

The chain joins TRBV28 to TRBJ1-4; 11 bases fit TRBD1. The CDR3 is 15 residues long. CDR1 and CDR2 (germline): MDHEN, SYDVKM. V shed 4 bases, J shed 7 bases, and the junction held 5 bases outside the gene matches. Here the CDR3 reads CASSSPDRGREKLFF. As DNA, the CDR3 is TGTGCCAGCAGTTCCCCGGACAGGGGGCGTGAAAAACTGTTTTTT.

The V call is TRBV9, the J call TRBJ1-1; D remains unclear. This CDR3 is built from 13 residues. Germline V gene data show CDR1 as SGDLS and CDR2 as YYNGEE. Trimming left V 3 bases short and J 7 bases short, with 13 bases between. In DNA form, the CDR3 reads TGTGCCAGCAGCGCCTCGTCGGCAGGTGAAGCTTTCTTT. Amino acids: CASSASSAGEAFF.

The CDR3 reads CASSRDRKGAFF. DNA of the CDR3: TGTGCCAGCAGCCGAGACAGGAAGGGAGCTTTCTTT. The gene calls are TRBV7-9 and TRBJ1-1; possibly TRBD1 for D (6 bases). The CDR3 sequence is 12 residues long. Germline V CDR1 and CDR2: SEHNR, FQNEAQ (reference sequence). Trimming shortened V by 5 bases and J by 10 bases, and 14 bases separated the two germline ends.

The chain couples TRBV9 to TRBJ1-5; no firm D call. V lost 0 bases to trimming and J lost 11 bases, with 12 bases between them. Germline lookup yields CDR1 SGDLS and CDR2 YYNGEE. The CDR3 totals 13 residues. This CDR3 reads CASSVDNEGAQHF. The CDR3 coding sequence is TGTGCCAGCAGCGTAGACAACGAGGGAGCCCAGCATTTT.

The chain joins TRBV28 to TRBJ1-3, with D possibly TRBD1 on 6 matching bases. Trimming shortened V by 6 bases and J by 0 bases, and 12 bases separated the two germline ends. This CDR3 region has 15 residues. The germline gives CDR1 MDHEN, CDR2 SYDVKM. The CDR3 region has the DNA TGTGCCAGCAGCCCGGACAGTTCCTCTGGAAACACCATATATTTT. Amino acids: CASSPDSSSGNTIYF.

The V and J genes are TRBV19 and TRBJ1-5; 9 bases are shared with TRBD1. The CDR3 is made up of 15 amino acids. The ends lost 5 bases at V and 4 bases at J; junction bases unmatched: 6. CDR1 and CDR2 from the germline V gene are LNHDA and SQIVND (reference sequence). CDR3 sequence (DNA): TGTGCCAGTAGTGCCGGACAGGGGTTAAATCAGCCCCAGCATTTT. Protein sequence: CASSAGQGLNQPQHF.

The CDR3: CASSAQAGGQTDTQYF. The CDR3 region has the DNA TGTGCCAGCAGCGCACAAGCGGGGGGGCAGACAGATACGCAGTATTTT. The J gene is TRBJ2-3, the V gene TRBV7-6, with 10 positions matching TRBD2. Trimming removed 5 bases from V and 3 bases from J; junction bases left unmatched: 8. The CDR3 is 16 amino acids. In germline, CDR1 is SGHVS, CDR2 FNYEAQ.

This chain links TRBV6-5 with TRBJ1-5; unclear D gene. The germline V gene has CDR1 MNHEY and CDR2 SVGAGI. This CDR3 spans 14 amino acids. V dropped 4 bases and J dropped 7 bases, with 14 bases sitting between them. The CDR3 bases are TGTGCCAGCAGTTCCCGTCGGAGGGAACAGCCCCAGCATTTT. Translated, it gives CASSSRRREQPQHF.

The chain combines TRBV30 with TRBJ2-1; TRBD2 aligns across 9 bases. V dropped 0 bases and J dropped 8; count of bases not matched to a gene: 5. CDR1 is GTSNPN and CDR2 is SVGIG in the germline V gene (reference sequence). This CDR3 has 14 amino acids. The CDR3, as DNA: TGTGCCTGGAGTGTCGGCGGGGGGGCGGATGAGCAGTTCTTC. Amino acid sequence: CAWSVGGGADEQFF.

The CDR3 DNA follows: TGTGCCAGGGGGGAGAGCGGGAGACGTCCCGGGGAGCTGTTTTTT. Protein: CARGESGRRPGELFF. The J gene is TRBJ2-2, the V gene TRBV6-5; TRBD2 aligns across 8 bases. This CDR3 is 15 amino acids long. Germline V lookup: CDR1 MNHEY, CDR2 SVGAGI. Losses at the gene ends were 9 bases for V and 6 bases for J; bases not matched to a gene: 12.

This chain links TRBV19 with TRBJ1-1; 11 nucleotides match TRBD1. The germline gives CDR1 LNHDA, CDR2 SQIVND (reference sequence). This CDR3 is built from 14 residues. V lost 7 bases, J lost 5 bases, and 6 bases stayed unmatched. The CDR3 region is CASTLDRGPTEAFF. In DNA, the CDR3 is TGTGCCAGTACCCTGGACAGGGGGCCAACTGAAGCTTTCTTT.

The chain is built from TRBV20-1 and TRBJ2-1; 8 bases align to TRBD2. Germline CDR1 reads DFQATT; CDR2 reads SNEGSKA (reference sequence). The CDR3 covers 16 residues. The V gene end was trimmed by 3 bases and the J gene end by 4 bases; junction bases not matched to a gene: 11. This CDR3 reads CSASASGTSRYNEQFF. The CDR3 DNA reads TGCAGTGCTAGTGCGTCCGGGACTAGTAGGTACAATGAGCAGTTCTTC.

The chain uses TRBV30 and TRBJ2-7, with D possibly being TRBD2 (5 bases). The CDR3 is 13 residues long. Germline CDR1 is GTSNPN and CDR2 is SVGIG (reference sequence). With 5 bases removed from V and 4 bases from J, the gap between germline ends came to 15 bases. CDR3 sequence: CAWGEGRDYEQYF. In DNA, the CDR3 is TGTGCCTGGGGTGAGGGCAGAGATTACGAGCAGTACTTC.